This T cell receptor (beta chain) was documented in a study of patients and donors after allogeneic stem cell transplantation. This CDR3 comprises 14 residues. Germline assignment: CDR1 SGHRS and CDR2 YFSETQ. V was cut by 9 bases and J by 4 bases, with 18 bases left in between. This clonotype came up a few times. TCRdb processed the RT-PCR reads anew with MiXCR; each CDR3 protein has one entry. The repertoire includes some 960,000 distinct CDR3 sequences, roughly 17% of them detected once, and 6% sits in the top ten. Material for sequencing was blood, either unsorted or a sorted T cell fraction (not recorded which). This chain connects TRBV5-1 to TRBJ2-3; TRBD2 is a possible D gene (6 bases). The sequence was obtained from a human donor who was either an allogeneic HSCT recipient or a stem cell or donor lymphocyte infusion donor (not recorded which). It is not recorded whose cells these are; they may come from a transplant donor. The CDR3 here is CATHRDLAPDTQYF. In DNA form, the CDR3 reads TGCGCCACCCACCGGGACTTAGCGCCAGATACGCAGTATTTT.